These T cell receptor beta chains were read from a single sample in a study of post-analysis software for immune sequencing data. TCRdb redid the calling of the PCR reads with MiXCR, one entry per CDR3 protein. The sample contains about 200,000 distinct CDR3 sequences, roughly 28% of which appear only once. Sequenced sample: blood. Receptors originate from a girl under 18 with multiple sclerosis. Both conserved end residues are part of each CDR3. Each record gives: clone size, J gene, D gene, V gene, CDR3 protein, CDR3 DNA. A D gene is named only where the DNA matches it firmly. The size entry is marked missing in some rows and otherwise reads once, few, many or a size class.

>-|TRBJ2-1|TRBD1|TRBV5-1
CASSPIPRTGRYNEQFF
TGCGCCAGCAGCCCAATCCCCCGGACAGGGCGATACAATGAGCAGTTCTTC
>few|TRBJ2-2|-|TRBV5-8
CASSLNTGELFF
TGTGCCAGCAGTCTTAACACCGGGGAGCTGTTTTTT
>-|TRBJ1-5|TRBD1|TRBV5-1
CASSVQGDQPQHF
TGCGCCAGCAGCGTGCAGGGGGATCAGCCCCAGCATTTT
>many|TRBJ2-3|TRBD2|TRBV6-5
CASRSPPSRGGTDTQYF
TGTGCCAGCAGGTCCCCCCCCTCCCGGGGGGGCACAGATACGCAGTATTTT
>-|TRBJ1-5|-|TRBV5-1
CASSLDLGGQPQHF
TGCGCCAGCAGCTTGGACCTAGGCGGTCAGCCCCAGCATTTT
>few|TRBJ2-5|-|TRBV5-1
CASSLEGEETQYF
TGCGCCAGCAGCTTGGAGGGGGAAGAGACCCAGTACTTC
>-|TRBJ1-6|-|TRBV11-2
CASSPGRVRSPPHF
TGTGCCAGCAGCCCGGGGAGGGTTAGATCACCCCCCCACTTT
>few|TRBJ2-3|-|TRBV5-4
CASSTRTQSTDTQYF
TGTGCCAGCAGCACCCGGACTCAAAGCACAGATACGCAGTATTTT
>-|TRBJ2-5|-|TRBV28
CASSLGQKEVIGETQYF
TGTGCCAGCAGTTTAGGGCAAAAGGAGGTCATTGGGGAGACCCAGTACTTC
>-|TRBJ2-6|TRBD1|TRBV6-5
CASRSWDSSGANVLTF
TGTGCCAGCAGGTCCTGGGACAGCTCTGGGGCCAACGTCCTGACTTTC
>many|TRBJ2-5|TRBD1|TRBV15
CATSRDDRGQETQYF
TGTGCCACCAGCAGAGATGACAGGGGGCAAGAGACCCAGTACTTC
>many|TRBJ2-7|TRBD1|TRBV20-1
CSAGDRGQDEQYF
TGCAGTGCAGGCGACAGGGGGCAGGACGAGCAGTACTTC
>many|TRBJ2-4|TRBD2|TRBV28
CASSVGLARHIQYF
TGTGCCAGCAGTGTGGGACTAGCCCGGCACATTCAGTACTTC
>many|TRBJ2-1|TRBD2|TRBV5-1
CASSLGLAGGSNEQFF
TGCGCCAGCAGCCTCGGACTAGCGGGAGGAAGCAATGAGCAGTTCTTC
>few|TRBJ2-1|TRBD2|TRBV5-1
CASSVTSVFYNEQFF
TGCGCCAGCAGCGTTACTAGCGTCTTCTACAATGAGCAGTTCTTC
>-|TRBJ1-6|-|TRBV20-1
CSASASGKGSPLHF
TGCAGTGCTAGTGCGTCAGGGAAGGGGTCACCCCTCCACTTT
>many|TRBJ2-4|TRBD1|TRBV20-1
CSAHTPGQGSIQYF
TGCAGTGCTCACACGCCGGGACAGGGTTCCATTCAGTACTTC
>few|TRBJ1-5|-|TRBV12-3/TRBV12-4
CASRTRGGNQPQHF
TGTGCCAGCAGGACAAGGGGGGGAAACCAGCCCCAGCATTTT
>-|TRBJ2-5|TRBD2|TRBV28
CASRGGSGRMETQYF
TGTGCCAGCAGGGGGGGTAGCGGGAGGATGGAGACCCAGTACTTC
>-|TRBJ2-1|TRBD2|TRBV12-3/TRBV12-4
CASTRSGPSSYNEQFF
TGTGCCAGCACCCGTAGCGGGCCAAGCTCCTACAATGAGCAGTTCTTC
>few|TRBJ1-5|-|TRBV20-1
CSARDSNSNQPQHF
TGCAGTGCTAGGGACAGCAATAGCAATCAGCCCCAGCATTTT
>-|TRBJ1-2|-|TRBV18
CASSPGFSVDYGYTF
TGTGCCAGCTCACCGGGATTTTCGGTCGACTATGGCTACACCTTC
>-|TRBJ2-5|TRBD2|TRBV12-3/TRBV12-4
CASSLSQRLAGAPRWTQYF
TGTGCCAGCAGTTTATCCCAACGGCTAGCGGGGGCGCCCCGGTGGACCCAGTACTTC
>-|TRBJ1-1|-|TRBV12-3/TRBV12-4
CASSLDHRMNTEAFF
TGTGCCAGCAGTTTAGATCACAGAATGAACACTGAAGCTTTCTTT
>-|TRBJ1-4|-|TRBV5-1
CASSFWAADATNEKRVF
TGCGCCAGCAGCTTCTGGGCGGCAGATGCAACTAATGAAAAACGGGTTTTT
>many|TRBJ2-6|TRBD2|TRBV29-1
CSVGEGPGANVLTF
TGCAGCGTTGGGGAGGGCCCTGGGGCCAACGTCCTGACTTTC
>few|TRBJ2-4|-|TRBV6-1
CASRKWAEEQYF
TGTGCCAGCAGGAAATGGGCTGAAGAGCAGTACTTC
>many|TRBJ2-5|-|TRBV18
CASSPRVFKRETQYF
TGTGCCAGCTCACCACGGGTCTTCAAGCGGGAGACCCAGTACTTC